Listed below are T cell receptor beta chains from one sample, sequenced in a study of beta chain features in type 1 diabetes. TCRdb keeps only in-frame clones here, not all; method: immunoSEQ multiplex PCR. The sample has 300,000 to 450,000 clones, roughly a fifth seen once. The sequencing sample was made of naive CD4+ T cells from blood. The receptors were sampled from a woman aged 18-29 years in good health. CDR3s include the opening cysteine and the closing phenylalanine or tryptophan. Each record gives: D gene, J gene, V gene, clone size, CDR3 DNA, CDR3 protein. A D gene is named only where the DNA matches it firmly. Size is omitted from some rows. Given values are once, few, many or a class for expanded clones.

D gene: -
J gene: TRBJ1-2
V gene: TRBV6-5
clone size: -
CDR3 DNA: TGTGCCAGCAGTTACGGGGGACATGGTAATGGCTACACCTTC
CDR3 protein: CASSYGGHGNGYTF

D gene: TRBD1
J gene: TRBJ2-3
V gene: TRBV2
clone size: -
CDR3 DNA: TGTGCCAGCAGTTTTTCCATGCCGGGACAGTCTAGCACAGATACGCAGTATTTT
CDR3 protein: CASSFSMPGQSSTDTQYF

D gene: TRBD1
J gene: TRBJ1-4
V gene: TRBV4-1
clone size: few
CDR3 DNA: TGCGCCAGCAGCCTAACCGGGACAGGGAATGAAAAACTGTTTTTT
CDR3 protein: CASSLTGTGNEKLFF

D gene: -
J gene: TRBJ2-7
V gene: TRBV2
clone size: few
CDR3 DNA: TGTGCCAGCAGTGAGAGACTGCTCTCCTACGAGCAGTACTTC
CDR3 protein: CASSERLLSYEQYF

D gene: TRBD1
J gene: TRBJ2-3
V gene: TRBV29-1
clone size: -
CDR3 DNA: TGCAGCGCCGAGGGGGACAGGAGAACAGATACGCAGTATTTT
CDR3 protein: CSAEGDRRTDTQYF

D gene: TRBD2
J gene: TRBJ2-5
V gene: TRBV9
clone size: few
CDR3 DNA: TGTGCCAGCAGCGTCGGACTAGCGGGGGACCAAGAGACCCAGTACTTC
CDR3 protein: CASSVGLAGDQETQYF

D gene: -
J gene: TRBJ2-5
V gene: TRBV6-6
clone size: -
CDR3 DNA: TGTGCCAGCAGTTACTCCGGGACATTCCGAGGGGAGACCCAGTACTTC
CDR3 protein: CASSYSGTFRGETQYF

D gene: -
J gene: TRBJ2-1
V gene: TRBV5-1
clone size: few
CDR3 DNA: TGCGCCAGCAGCTTGCGGGATTTCGATGAGCAGTTCTTC
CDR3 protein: CASSLRDFDEQFF

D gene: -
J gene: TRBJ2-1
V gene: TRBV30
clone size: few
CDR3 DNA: TGTGCCTGGAGTGTACTCCCCCGGGTGCAGTTCTTC
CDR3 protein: CAWSVLPRVQFF

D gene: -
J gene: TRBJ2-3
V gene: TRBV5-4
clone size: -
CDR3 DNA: TGTGCCAGCAGCTTTGTAGCAGATACGCAGTATTTT
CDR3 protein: CASSFVADTQYF

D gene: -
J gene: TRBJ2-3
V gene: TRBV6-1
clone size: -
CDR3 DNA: TGTGCCAGCAGACAGGGTAGGGACGTTGGAGATACGCAGTATTTT
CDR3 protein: CASRQGRDVGDTQYF

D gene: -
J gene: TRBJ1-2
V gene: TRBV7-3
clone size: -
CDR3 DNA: TGTGCCAGCAGCTTAGGGGGGAAGCGTGGCTACACCTTC
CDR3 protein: CASSLGGKRGYTF

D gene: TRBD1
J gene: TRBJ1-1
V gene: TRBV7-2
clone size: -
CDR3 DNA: TGTGCCAGCAGCAGGAAGACAGGGATGAACACTGAAGCTTTCTTT
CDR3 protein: CASSRKTGMNTEAFF

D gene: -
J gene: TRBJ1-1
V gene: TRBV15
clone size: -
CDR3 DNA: TGTGCCACCAGCAGAGAAGGACTCCCGGGAGGGGCTTTCTTT
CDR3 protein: CATSREGLPGGAFF

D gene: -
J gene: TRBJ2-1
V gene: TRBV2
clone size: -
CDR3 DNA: TGTGCCAGCAGTGGGGGCGGAGGGACTGGATTTCAGTTCTTC
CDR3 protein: CASSGGGGTGFQFF

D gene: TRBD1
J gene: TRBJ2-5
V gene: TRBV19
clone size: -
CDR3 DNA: TGTGCCAGTACCCCAGAGAGTCCGACAGGGCGAAGGCAGACCCAGTACTTC
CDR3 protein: CASTPESPTGRRQTQYF

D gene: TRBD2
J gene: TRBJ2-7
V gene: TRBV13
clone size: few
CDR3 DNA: TGTGCCAGCAGCTTAGATGCGGGGGGAATCGACGAGCAGTACTTC
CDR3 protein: CASSLDAGGIDEQYF

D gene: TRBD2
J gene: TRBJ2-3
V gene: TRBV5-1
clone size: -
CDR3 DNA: TGCGCCAGCAGCCTCACACTAGCGGGAGGGGAAGATACGCAGTATTTT
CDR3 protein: CASSLTLAGGEDTQYF

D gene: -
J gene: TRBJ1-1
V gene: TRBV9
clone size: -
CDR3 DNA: TGTGCCAGCAGCCCTCAACAGGGTCACGGGACTGAAGCTTTCTTT
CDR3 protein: CASSPQQGHGTEAFF

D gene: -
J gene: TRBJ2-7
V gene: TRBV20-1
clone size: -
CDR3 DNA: TGCAGTGCTAGAGATCGTGACGAGCAGTACTTC
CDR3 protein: CSARDRDEQYF

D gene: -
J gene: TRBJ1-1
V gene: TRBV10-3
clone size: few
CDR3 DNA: TGTGCCATCAGTGACTCGGGTACGAACACTGAAGCTTTCTTT
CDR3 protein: CAISDSGTNTEAFF

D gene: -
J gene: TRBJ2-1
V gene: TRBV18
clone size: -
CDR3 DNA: TGTGCCAGCTCACCAACTACTACTGCCGGTGAGCAGTTCTTC
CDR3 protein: CASSPTTTAGEQFF

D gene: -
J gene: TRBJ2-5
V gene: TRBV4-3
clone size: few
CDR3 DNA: TGCGCCAGCAGCCAAGATAGGGGGGGGGCCTTCGGAGTAGAGACCCAGTACTTC
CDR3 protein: CASSQDRGGAFGVETQYF

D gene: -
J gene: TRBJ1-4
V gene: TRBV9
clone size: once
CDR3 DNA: TGTGCCAGCAGCCCAACAGGAGGGCAGCTAGCAACTAATGAAAAACTGTTTTTT
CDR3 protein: CASSPTGGQLATNEKLFF

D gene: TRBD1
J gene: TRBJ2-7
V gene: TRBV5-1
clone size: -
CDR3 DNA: TGCGCCAGCAGCCTCCCCGGGACAGGGATCTACGAGCAGTACTTC
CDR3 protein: CASSLPGTGIYEQYF

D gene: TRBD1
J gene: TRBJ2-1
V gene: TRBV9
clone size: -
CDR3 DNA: TGTGCCAGCAGCGTTTGGACAGGGAGTTACAATGAGCAGTTCTTC
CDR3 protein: CASSVWTGSYNEQFF

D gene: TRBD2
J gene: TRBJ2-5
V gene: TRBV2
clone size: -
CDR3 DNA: TGTGCCAGCAGATCAACTAGCGGGAGGGAAGAGACCCAGTACTTC
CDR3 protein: CASRSTSGREETQYF

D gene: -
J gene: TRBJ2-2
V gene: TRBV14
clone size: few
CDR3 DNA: TGTGCCAGCAGCCAAGACTTCAACACCGGGGAGCTGTTTTTT
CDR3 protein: CASSQDFNTGELFF

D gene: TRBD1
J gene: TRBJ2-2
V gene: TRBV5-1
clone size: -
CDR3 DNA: TGCGCCAGCAGCTTACGACAGGGGTTGAACACCGGGGAGCTGTTTTTT
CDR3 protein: CASSLRQGLNTGELFF

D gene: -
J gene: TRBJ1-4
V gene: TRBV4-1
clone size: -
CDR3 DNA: TGCGCCAGCAGCCCAGCAGCTAAGACAGCAAATGAAAAACTGTTTTTT
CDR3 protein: CASSPAAKTANEKLFF

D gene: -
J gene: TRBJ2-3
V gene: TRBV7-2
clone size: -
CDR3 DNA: TGTGCCAGCAGCTTAGCGCCCGGAGGAGATACGCAGTATTTT
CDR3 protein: CASSLAPGGDTQYF

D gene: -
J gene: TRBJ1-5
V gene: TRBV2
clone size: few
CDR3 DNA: TGTGCCAGCAGAGCTTCCCCGACGGGGAAACAGCCCCAGCATTTT
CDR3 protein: CASRASPTGKQPQHF

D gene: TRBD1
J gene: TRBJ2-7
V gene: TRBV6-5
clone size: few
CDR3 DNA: TGTGCCAGCAGACGGGACAGGGGTACCTACGAGCAGTACTTC
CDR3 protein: CASRRDRGTYEQYF

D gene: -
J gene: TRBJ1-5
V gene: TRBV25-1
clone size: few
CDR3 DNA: TGTGCCAGCAGTGATCTCCGGGACAATCAGCCCCAGCATTTT
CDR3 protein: CASSDLRDNQPQHF

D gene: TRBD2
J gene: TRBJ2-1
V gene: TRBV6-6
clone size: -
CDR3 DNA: TGTGCCAGCAGTTTGCGGGAGGTTAACAATGAGCAGTTCTTC
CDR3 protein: CASSLREVNNEQFF